This TCR beta chain was obtained from a study of cytotoxic CD8 clonotypes in ibrutinib-treated CLL. The CDR3 has 17 residues. Per germline, CDR1 LGHNA and CDR2 YSLEER. V gave up 2 bases and J gave up 6 bases; unmatched junction bases: 10. Points from the study as a whole: Measured clonality at baseline was greater than in age-matched healthy donors and tracked with circulating CD8+ T-cell counts.

Sequencing used immunoSEQ multiplex PCR; TCRdb keeps in-frame clones, though not all of them. Of 200,000 to 250,000 clones listed, roughly three quarters are singletons. This clone was observed a handful of times. Its cognate antigen is unknown. The gene calls are TRBV4-3 and TRBJ2-1; 10 bases line up with TRBD1. The source of this sequence is a human donor with chronic lymphocytic leukemia. This specimen was PBMCs, taken after 12 months of ibrutinib treatment. The CDR3 spells CASSQSRRQGARNEQFF. The CDR3, as DNA: TGCGCCAGCAGCCAAAGCCGCCGACAGGGGGCGCGCAATGAGCAGTTCTTC.